Following are 25 T cell receptor beta chains from one sample sequenced in a study of tumor and adjacent non-tumor tissue in lung cancer. No cell sorting was done before RNA was extracted from the tissue. The normal lung tissue was taken more than 3 cm from the tumor edge. Three rounds of nested PCR, following a modified ARM-PCR protocol, produced the TCRbeta library. TCRdb called the multiplex PCR reads again in MiXCR, with one record for every CDR3 protein. The data show about 110,000 distinct CDR3 sequences, with around 57% seen just once and around 19% held by the top ten. The specimen was distant non-tumor lung tissue. These receptors were collected from a man aged 55 to 70 with non-small cell lung cancer.

With regard to this clonotype: The CDR3 end shows no conserved phenylalanine or tryptophan, and so a read error is likely. The chain has TRBV11-3 and TRBJ1-1, with D uncertain. The CDR3 is made up of 13 amino acids. Germline values: CDR1 SGHNT, CDR2 YENEEA. CDR3 sequence reads: CASNLAGPVAAFL. CDR3 coding DNA: TGTGCCAGCAACTTAGCAGGACCCGTTGCGGCTTTCCTT.

Notes on this clonotype: Compared with germline, one end of the junction differs, possibly owing to a read error. The chain combines TRBV6-5 with TRBJ2-1; the D call may be TRBD1 or TRBD2 (5 bases each). The CDR3 is made up of 15 amino acids. Germline V gene lookup returns CDR1 MNHEY and CDR2 SVGAGI. The CDR3 region is CASSLDAPGGNEKFF. CDR3 coding DNA: TGTGCCAGCAGTTTGGACGCGCCTGGGGGTAATGAGAAGTTCTTC.

Concerning this clonotype: An end of the junction differs from the germline gene, which may be a read error. The CDR3 reads CASSPGMGEAQYF. DNA for the CDR3: TGCGCCAGCAGTCCGGGAATGGGAGAGGCCCAGTACTTC. The chain is built from TRBV6-1 and TRBJ2-5; D may be TRBD2 (5 bases). Germline CDR1 and CDR2: MNHNS and SASEGT. The CDR3 has 13 residues.

About this clonotype itself: Being one base from a much bigger clone, this may be a read error. The V call is TRBV11-2, the J call TRBJ2-1, with D perhaps TRBD2 (5 bases). The germline V gene has CDR1 SGHAT and CDR2 FQNNGV. The CDR3 totals 19 residues. CDR3 protein: CASNLVGISGEGSYNAQFF. In DNA, the CDR3 is TGTGCCAGCAACTTGGTAGGTATATCCGGAGAGGGCTCCTACAATGCGCAGTTCTTC. Full variable domain (outside the CDR3, taken from reference TRBV11-2 and TRBJ2-1): EAGVAQSPRYKIIEKRQSVAFWCNPISGHATLYWYQQILGQGPKLLIQFQNNGVVDDSQLPKDRFSAERLKGVDSTLKIQPAKLEDSAVYLCASNLVGISGEGSYNAQFFGPGTRLTVL.

In regard to this clonotype: A much bigger clone sits one base away, suggesting this may be a read error. This rearrangement joins TRBV11-3 to TRBJ2-2, with 8 bases that match TRBD1. Germline V lookup: CDR1 SGHNT, CDR2 YENEEA. The CDR3 sequence is 15 residues long. CDR3 sequence: CAGSLGDRNTRELFF. Here the CDR3 DNA reads TGTGCCGGCAGCTTAGGGGACAGGAACACCAGGGAGCTGTTTTTT.

Concerning this clonotype: With a much larger clone just one base away, this may be a read error. The chain is built from TRBV12-3 or TRBV12-4 and TRBJ2-7; perhaps TRBD1 as D (6 bases). The CDR3 runs 15 residues. The CDR3 coding sequence is TGTACCAGCAGTTTAGAAAGGACAGCAACCTACGAGCAGTACTTC. This codes for CTSSLERTATYEQYF.

This clonotype was picked up many times. The chain carries TRBV12-3 or TRBV12-4 and TRBJ2-1, with D unresolved. The CDR3 totals 13 residues. V was trimmed by 6 bases and J by 7 bases, leaving 13 bases between them. The CDR3 DNA sequence: TGTGCCAGCAGCTTCGGACCGGCTAATGAGCAGTTCTTC. Its translation: CASSFGPANEQFF.

Comments on this clonotype: A much more abundant neighbour one base away suggests this may be a read error. The chain couples TRBV6-2 or TRBV6-3 to TRBJ1-5; 9 positions match TRBD1. The CDR3 is 15 residues long. Germline V gene lookup returns CDR1 MNHEY and CDR2 SVGEGT. Here the CDR3 reads CVSSYLDRGYQPQHF. DNA of the CDR3: TGTGTCAGCAGTTACCTGGACAGGGGATATCAGCCCCAGCATTTT.

With respect to this clonotype: A read error may account for a junction end that differs from germline. The chain combines TRBV29-1 with TRBJ2-1; D ambiguous. Germline V gene lookup returns CDR1 SQVTM and CDR2 ANQGSEA. The CDR3 loop spans 15 amino acids. CDR3 protein: CRVEGKHSPYNEQFF. The CDR3 nucleotides are TGCAGAGTTGAAGGTAAACACAGCCCCTACAATGAACAGTTCTTC.

This clonotype was detected many times. V usage is TRBV4-2 and J usage is TRBJ2-7; 7 nucleotides align to TRBD1. This CDR3 contains 16 residues. The J segment lost 2 bases and the V segment lost 0 bases, leaving 7 bases of the junction unmatched. In germline, CDR1 is LGHNA, CDR2 YNFKEQ. CDR3 region: CASSQDPRGRPYEQYF. The CDR3 bases are TGTGCCAGCAGCCAAGATCCGAGGGGGCGACCCTACGAGCAGTACTTC.

This clonotype was seen once. This chain links TRBV6-2 or TRBV6-3 with TRBJ2-2; no clear D. The CDR3 spans 14 residues. Per germline, CDR1 MNHEY and CDR2 SVGEGT. V lost 5 bases, J lost 8 bases, and 15 bases lay in between. The CDR3 protein is CASSALRFTGELFF. DNA of the CDR3: TGTGCCAGCAGTGCCCTTAGATTCACTGGGGAGCTGTTTTTT.

In regard to this clonotype: One end of the junction is discordant with germline, which a read error may explain. The chain has TRBV11-2 and TRBJ2-7; 13 bases agree with TRBD2. This CDR3 comprises 15 residues. Germline-derived CDR1 and CDR2 are SGHAT and FQNNGV. CDR3 coding DNA: TGTGCCGGCAGCCCCGGACTAGCGGGAGTCTGCGAGCAGTACTTC. Protein: CAGSPGLAGVCEQYF. Supplemented by reference TRBV11-2 and TRBJ2-7, the full variable domain reads EAGVAQSPRYKIIEKRQSVAFWCNPISGHATLYWYQQILGQGPKLLIQFQNNGVVDDSQLPKDRFSAERLKGVDSTLKIQPAKLEDSAVYLCAGSPGLAGVCEQYFGPGTRLTVT.

This clonotype was seen only a few times. The chain recombines TRBV11-2 with TRBJ2-1, with 7 bases that match TRBD2. CDR3 size: 15 residues. J lost 13 bases, V lost 5 bases, and 17 bases had no gene match. The germline V gene has CDR1 SGHAT and CDR2 FQNNGV. CDR3 amino acids: CASSPDRAGAREQFF. The CDR3 bases are TGTGCCAGCAGCCCCGACCGCGCGGGAGCTAGAGAACAGTTCTTC.

This clonotype has at least ten counts. This chain uses TRBV20-1 with TRBJ2-3; no clear D gene. Per germline, CDR1 DFQATT and CDR2 SNEGSKA (reference sequence). V lost 3 bases, J lost 13 bases, and 17 bases lay in between. The CDR3 spans 12 residues. The CDR3 sequence: CSASVISIEEYF. The DNA for the CDR3 is TGCAGTGCTAGTGTGATCTCTATCGAGGAGTATTTT.

This clonotype has a handful of counts. A much larger clone lies a single base off, so this may be a read error. The V call is TRBV6-2 or TRBV6-3, the J call TRBJ2-1; the match to TRBD1 covers 7 bases. Germline values: CDR1 MNHEY, CDR2 SVGEGT. CDR3 size: 16 residues. The chain's CDR3 is CASSPTGQAAYNERFF. CDR3 in DNA: TGTGCCAGCAGCCCCACAGGACAGGCAGCCTACAATGAGCGGTTCTTC.

The sample holds many counts of this clonotype. The CDR3, as DNA: TGCAGCGTTGAAGGGTTAGCCAAAAACATTCAGTACTTC. Translated: CSVEGLAKNIQYF. V gene TRBV29-1 combines with J gene TRBJ2-4; D is unresolved. Germline V gene data show CDR1 as SQVTM and CDR2 as ANQGSEA. The CDR3 extends over 13 amino acids. V was pared by 1 base and J by 0 bases, with 4 bases between. Filled out from reference TRBV29-1 and TRBJ2-4, the complete variable domain reads SAVISQKPSRDICQRGTSLTIQCQVDSQVTMMFWYRQQPGQSLTLIATANQGSEATYESGFVIDKFPISRPNLTFSTLTVSNMSPEDSSIYLCSVEGLAKNIQYFGAGTRLSVL.

Many counts were recorded for this clonotype. Here the CDR3 DNA reads TGTGCCAGCAGTTCCCGGGGAGTCGAGCAGTACTTC. It is translated as CASSSRGVEQYF. The V and J genes are TRBV6-6 and TRBJ2-7, with D possibly being TRBD2 (5 bases). V dropped 4 bases and J dropped 6 bases, with 10 bases sitting between them. The V gene's germline CDR1 is MNHNY and CDR2 SVGAGI (reference sequence). This CDR3 spans 12 amino acids.

This sequence joins TRBV5-1 and TRBJ1-2; TRBD1 is a possible D gene (6 bases). Germline V gives CDR1 SGHRS, CDR2 YFSETQ. Trimming removed 3 bases from V and 6 bases from J, with 12 bases in between. The CDR3 has 13 residues. The CDR3 reads CASSSDRLHGYTF. The CDR3 DNA is TGCGCCAGCAGCTCGGACAGACTCCATGGCTACACCTTC.

Ten or more counts support this clonotype. The chain links TRBV6-2 or TRBV6-3 to TRBJ1-5; 10 bases are a match to TRBD1. Germline values: CDR1 MNHEY, CDR2 SVGEGT. The CDR3 sequence is 16 residues long. The V gene end was trimmed by 7 bases and the J gene end by 3 bases; junction bases not matched to a gene: 9. CDR3 bases: TGTGCCAGCAAGACACCAGGACAGGGGGTCAATCAGCCCCAGCATTTT. It yields the protein CASKTPGQGVNQPQHF.

About this clonotype itself: A much more abundant neighbour one base away suggests this may be a read error. The chain is built from TRBV6-2 or TRBV6-3 and TRBJ1-5; 7 bases agree with TRBD1. Germline V gene sequence: CDR1 MNHEY, CDR2 SVGEGT. The CDR3 contains 16 residues. CDR3 sequence: CASSASGQNYNQPRHF. In DNA, the CDR3 is TGTGCCAGCAGTGCGTCGGGACAGAACTACAATCAGCCCCGGCATTTT.

Turning to this clonotype: A much larger clone sits a single nucleotide away, making a read error possible. The chain links TRBV28 to TRBJ1-5; a possible D gene is TRBD1 (5 bases). CDR3 length equals 16 residues. Germline V gene sequence: CDR1 MDHEN, CDR2 SYDVKM. CDR3 loop: CASSLLSRDSNQPKHF. The CDR3 DNA reads TGTGCCAGCAGTTTATTGTCCAGGGATAGCAATCAGCCCAAGCATTTT.

About this clonotype itself: Possible read error: a much larger clone is one base away. This rearrangement joins TRBV5-6 to TRBJ2-1; 13 bases agree with TRBD2. Per germline, CDR1 SGHDT and CDR2 YYEEEE. The CDR3 runs 17 residues. With 4 bases clipped from V and 2 bases from J, the junction kept 6 bases outside the gene matches. The CDR3 sequence: CASSAGTSGAAYNEQFF. As DNA, the CDR3 is TGTGCCAGCAGCGCCGGGACTAGCGGGGCGGCCTACAATGAGCAGTTCTTC.

A single count supports this clonotype. An end of the junction does not agree with germline; a read error may underlie this. The chain couples TRBV29-1 to TRBJ2-5; 15 positions agree with TRBD2. CDR3 length: 16 amino acids. Germline V gene data show CDR1 as SQVTM and CDR2 as ANQGSEA. In DNA, the CDR3 is TGCAGCGTTACCGGACTAGCGGGAGGGCCTAGAGAGGCCCAGTACTTC. Encoded protein: CSVTGLAGGPREAQYF.

Of note for this clonotype: This is likely a read error, given that the CDR3 carries no conserved phenylalanine or tryptophan at its end. The genes are TRBV29-1 and TRBJ2-3, with a tentative D call TRBD1 (7 bases). The CDR3 is made up of 16 amino acids. Germline V gene sequence: CDR1 SQVTM, CDR2 ANQGSEA. CDR3 amino acids: CSVGSGTATSTDTQYL. CDR3 sequence (DNA): TGCAGCGTTGGGTCCGGGACAGCCACTAGCACGGATACGCAGTATTTG.

With respect to this clonotype: Sequence at one end of the junction differs from germline and may be a read error. V usage is TRBV6-2 or TRBV6-3 and J usage is TRBJ2-4; 7 nucleotides agree with TRBD2. CDR3 length equals 14 residues. Germline loops: CDR1 MNHEY, CDR2 SVGEGT. CDR3 DNA: TGTGTCACCTCGCGGTCTGCGGGAGAAAACATCCAGTACTTC. This gives the protein CVTSRSAGENIQYF.